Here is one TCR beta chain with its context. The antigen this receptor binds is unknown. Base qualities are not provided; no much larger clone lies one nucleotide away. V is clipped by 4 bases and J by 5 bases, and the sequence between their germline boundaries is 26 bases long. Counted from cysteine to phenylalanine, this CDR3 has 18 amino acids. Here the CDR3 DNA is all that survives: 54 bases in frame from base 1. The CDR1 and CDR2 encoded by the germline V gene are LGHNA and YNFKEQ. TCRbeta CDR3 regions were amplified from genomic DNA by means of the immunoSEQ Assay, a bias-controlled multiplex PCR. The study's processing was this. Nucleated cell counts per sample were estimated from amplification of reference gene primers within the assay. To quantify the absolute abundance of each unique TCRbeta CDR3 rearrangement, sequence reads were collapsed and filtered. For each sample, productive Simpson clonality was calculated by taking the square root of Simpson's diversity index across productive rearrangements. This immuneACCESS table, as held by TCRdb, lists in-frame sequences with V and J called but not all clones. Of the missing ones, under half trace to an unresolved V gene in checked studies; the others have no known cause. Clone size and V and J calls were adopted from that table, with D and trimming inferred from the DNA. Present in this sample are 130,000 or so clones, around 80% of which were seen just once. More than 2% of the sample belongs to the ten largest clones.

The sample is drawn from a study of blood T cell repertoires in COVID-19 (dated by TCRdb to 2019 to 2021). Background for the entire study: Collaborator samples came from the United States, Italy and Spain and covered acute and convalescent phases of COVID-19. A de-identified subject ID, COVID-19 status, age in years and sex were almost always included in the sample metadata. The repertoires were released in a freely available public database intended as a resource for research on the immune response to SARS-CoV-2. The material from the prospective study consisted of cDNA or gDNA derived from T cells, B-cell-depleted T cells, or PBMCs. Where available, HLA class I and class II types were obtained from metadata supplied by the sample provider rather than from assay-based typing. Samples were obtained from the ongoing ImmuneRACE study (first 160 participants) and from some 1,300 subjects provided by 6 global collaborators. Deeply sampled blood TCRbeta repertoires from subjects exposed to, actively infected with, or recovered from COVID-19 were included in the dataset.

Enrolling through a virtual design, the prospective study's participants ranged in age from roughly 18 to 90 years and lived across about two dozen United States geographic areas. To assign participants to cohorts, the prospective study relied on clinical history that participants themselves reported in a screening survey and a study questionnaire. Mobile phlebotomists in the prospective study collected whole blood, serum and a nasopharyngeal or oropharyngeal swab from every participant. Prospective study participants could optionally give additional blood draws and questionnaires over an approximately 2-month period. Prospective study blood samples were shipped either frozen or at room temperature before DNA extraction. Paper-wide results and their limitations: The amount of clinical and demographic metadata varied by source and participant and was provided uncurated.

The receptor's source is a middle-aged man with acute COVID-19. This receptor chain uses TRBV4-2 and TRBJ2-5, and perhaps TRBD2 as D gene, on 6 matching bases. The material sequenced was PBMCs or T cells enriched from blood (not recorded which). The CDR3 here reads CASSLVGGAIRFSETQYF. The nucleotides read TGTGCCAGCAGCCTCGTGGGGGGTGCCATCCGGTTTTCGGAGACCCAGTACTTC.